These 29 T cell receptor beta chains came from one sample sequenced in a study of early T cells in non-severe SARS-CoV-2 infection listed by TCRdb under 2021. Preparation of the library involved 5' RACE. Sequencing used a NextSeq 500. TCRdb reanalyzed the raw reads on its own, using fastp at Q25 for trimming and MiXCR for clone calling, and kept in-frame beta chains. Identical CDR3 protein sequences are pooled into one entry, listed with their most common genes and DNA. The sample data list roughly 51,000 distinct CDR3 sequences, and 11% of these were observed just once. In total, the top ten clones hold 10% of the sample. What was sequenced was whole blood. These receptors were taken from an adult who was a healthcare worker with PCR-confirmed SARS-CoV-2 infection or an uninfected control (not recorded which).

The chain links TRBV2 to TRBJ1-1; unclear D gene. This CDR3 has 10 residues. Between the trimmed V and J ends, which lost 6 bases and 3 bases, there was a span of 2 bases. Looked up from germline, CDR1 is SNHLY and CDR2 is FYNNEI. The CDR3 here is CASRYTEAFF. The CDR3 DNA reads as TGTGCCAGCAGGTACACTGAAGCTTTCTTT.

This clonotype was recorded at least ten times. The gene calls are TRBV29-1 and TRBJ2-1; D gene unclear. Trimming took 1 base from V and 10 from J, leaving 11 bases between them. Germline V gene data show CDR1 as SQVTM and CDR2 as ANQGSEA. This CDR3 is built from 12 residues. The DNA of the CDR3 is TGCAGCGTTGAAGTTAGTAGGCAGGAGCAGTTCTTC. This translates into CSVEVSRQEQFF.

The chain couples TRBV24-1 to TRBJ1-1, with D maybe TRBD1 (5 bases). Germline V gene sequence: CDR1 KGHDR, CDR2 SFDVKD. This CDR3 has 14 amino acids. V was shortened by 4 bases and J by 11 bases, with 19 bases between the two germline ends. CDR3 region: CATSDPIHDRGAFF. DNA of the CDR3: TGTGCCACCAGTGACCCAATCCACGACAGAGGCGCTTTCTTT.

The V gene is TRBV12-3 or TRBV12-4, the J gene TRBJ1-2, with D unresolved. V dropped 3 bases and J dropped 1 base, with 3 bases sitting between them. The CDR3 loop spans 12 amino acids. CDR3 nucleotides: TGTGCCAGCAGTTTTGGTAACTATGGCTACACCTTC. It yields the protein CASSFGNYGYTF.

By frequency in the sample, this clonotype is medium-sized. The V call is TRBV6-2 or TRBV6-3, the J call TRBJ2-7; D remains ambiguous. V lost 2 bases and J 3 bases, leaving 5 bases between the germline ends. Germline CDR1 reads MNHEY; CDR2 reads SVGEGT. The CDR3 runs to 12 residues. The CDR3 is CASSYPDYEQYF. The CDR3 bases are TGTGCCAGCAGTTACCCCGACTACGAGCAGTACTTC.

In its sample, this clonotype was seen a few times. The chain recombines TRBV9 with TRBJ2-3; no clear D. The ends were cut back, 6 bases at V and 0 bases at J, with 11 bases in the middle. The V gene's germline CDR1 is SGDLS and CDR2 YYNGEE. The length of the CDR3 is 14 residues. The CDR3 sequence: CASKGRQSTDTQYF. DNA of the CDR3: TGTGCCAGCAAAGGCCGGCAGAGCACAGATACGCAGTATTTT.

This clonotype was found many times. This sequence joins TRBV5-4 and TRBJ2-5; 9 bases map to TRBD2. The CDR3 loop spans 17 amino acids. Trimming at V came to 0 bases and at J to 2 bases, leaving 8 bases not matched to a gene. CDR1 is SGHNT and CDR2 is YYREEE in the germline V gene (reference sequence). This CDR3 is CASSLAKSGRRQETQYF. As DNA, the CDR3 is TGTGCCAGCAGCTTGGCCAAGAGCGGGAGGAGGCAAGAGACCCAGTACTTC. Variable domain in full (rest from reference TRBV5-4 and TRBJ2-5): ETGVTQSPTHLIKTRGQQVTLRCSSQSGHNTVSWYQQALGQGPQFIFQYYREEENGRGNFPPRFSGLQFPNYSSELNVNALELDDSALYLCASSLAKSGRRQETQYFGPGTRLLVL.

In regard to this clonotype: An end of the junction differs from the germline gene, which may be a read error. The genes are TRBV28 and TRBJ2-3, with D tentatively TRBD1 or TRBD2 (5 bases each). The CDR3 consists of 14 residues. Germline V gene lookup returns CDR1 MDHEN and CDR2 SYDVKM. This chain's CDR3 is CASSLTGTGDMQYF. The CDR3 bases are TGTGCCAGCAGTTTAACTGGGACGGGCGATATGCAGTATTTT.

This clonotype was counted between two and nine times. The chain recombines TRBV28 with TRBJ1-2; 10 bases map to TRBD1. CDR3 length: 14 amino acids. Germline V lookup: CDR1 MDHEN, CDR2 SYDVKM. The V segment lost 5 bases and the J segment 4 bases; nucleotides outside the gene matches: 4. DNA for the CDR3: TGTGCCAGCAGTCGGGGACAGGGGACCTATGGCTACACCTTC. Translating it yields CASSRGQGTYGYTF.

This clonotype has only a few counts. This chain links TRBV25-1 with TRBJ1-3; D is possibly TRBD1 (6 bases). CDR3 size: 15 residues. V was pared by 3 bases and J by 8 bases, with 17 bases between. CDR1 and CDR2 (germline): MGHDK, SYGVNS. CDR3 coding DNA: TGTGCCAGCAGTGATATTTACAGGGACGGGGACACCATATATTTT. Amino acid sequence: CASSDIYRDGDTIYF.

This clonotype has just a few counts. The rearrangement links TRBV2 to TRBJ2-3, with no clear D. Germline-derived CDR1 and CDR2 are SNHLY and FYNNEI. The V end was cut by 8 bases, the J end by 0 bases, with 15 bases between. This CDR3 region has 15 residues. The CDR3 bases are TGTGCCAGCGAAGACTCATACACTAGCACAGATACGCAGTATTTT. It codes for CASEDSYTSTDTQYF.

The table lists this clonotype with a few counts. The rearrangement links TRBV20-1 to TRBJ1-3; a possible D gene is TRBD1 (5 bases). Trimming cost V 6 bases and J 4 bases, with 16 bases left between them. This CDR3 comprises 14 residues. Germline V gene data show CDR1 as DFQATT and CDR2 as SNEGSKA (reference sequence). As DNA, the CDR3 is TGCAGTGCGCCCAGCGGGGCCGGAGGAAACACCATATATTTT. Translation: CSAPSGAGGNTIYF.

The chain couples TRBV7-9 to TRBJ2-1; 9 positions agree with TRBD2. Trimming cost V 7 bases and J 5 bases; bases outside gene matches: 9. Per the germline V gene, CDR1 is SEHNR and CDR2 is FQNEAQ (reference sequence). This CDR3 comprises 15 residues. CDR3 DNA: TGTGCCAGCACGGGTCCGGGACTAGCTGACAATGAGCAGTTCTTC. The encoded protein is CASTGPGLADNEQFF. The full variable domain, rest sourced from reference TRBV7-9 and TRBJ2-1, is DTGVSQNPRHKITKRGQNVTFRCDPISEHNRLYWYRQTLGQGPEFLTYFQNEAQLEKSRLLSDRFSAERPKGSFSTLEIQRTEQGDSAMYLCASTGPGLADNEQFFGPGTRLTVL.

This clonotype was detected only a few times. CDR3 sequence: CASTGTGVSYEQYF. CDR3 in DNA: TGTGCCAGCACTGGGACAGGGGTTTCCTACGAGCAGTACTTC. The chain combines TRBV21-1 with TRBJ2-7; the table assigns TRBD1, which was not confirmed against the DNA. TRBV21-1 is annotated as a pseudogene. The CDR3 sequence is 14 residues long.

V gene TRBV29-1 combines with J gene TRBJ2-2, with a possible D match to TRBD2 (6 bases). Germline CDR1 reads SQVTM; CDR2 reads ANQGSEA. V was trimmed by 1 base and J by 5 bases, leaving 11 bases between them. The CDR3 has 14 residues. In DNA, the CDR3 is TGCAGCGTTGAAGCGGGAGTAGGTACCGGGGAGCTGTTTTTT. It encodes CSVEAGVGTGELFF.

Only a few counts were recorded for this clonotype. The chain carries TRBV11-2 and TRBJ2-7; 7 bases align to TRBD2. J lost 6 bases, V lost 5 bases, and 4 bases had no gene match. Germline CDR1 SGHAT, CDR2 FQNNGV. This CDR3 has 12 amino acids. Here the CDR3 reads CASSRDYGEQYF. Written as DNA, the CDR3 is TGTGCCAGCAGCCGGGACTATGGCGAGCAGTACTTC.

V usage is TRBV11-2 and J usage is TRBJ2-7; 10 positions match TRBD2. The V gene end was trimmed by 7 bases and the J gene end by 4 bases; junction bases not matched to a gene: 10. Germline CDR1 is SGHAT and CDR2 is FQNNGV. The CDR3 spans 15 residues. The CDR3 DNA is TGTGCCAGCACCAGGACTAGCGGCAACCTATACGAGCAGTACTTC. Its protein product is CASTRTSGNLYEQYF.

The chain combines TRBV29-1 with TRBJ2-7; possibly TRBD2 for D (5 bases). Germline CDR1 is SQVTM and CDR2 is ANQGSEA. This CDR3 is 15 amino acids long. The V end was cut by 0 bases, the J end by 6 bases, with 18 bases between. The CDR3: CSVEDPQRATTEQYF. CDR3 in DNA: TGCAGCGTTGAAGATCCCCAGCGAGCGACTACCGAGCAGTACTTC.

This clonotype is classed as medium-sized. The V gene is TRBV19, the J gene TRBJ2-4; no clear D. V lost 5 bases to trimming and J lost 1 base, with 9 bases between them. Germline V gene sequence: CDR1 LNHDA, CDR2 SQIVND (reference sequence). This CDR3 is 14 amino acids long. The CDR3 protein is CASSRPAAKNIQYF. CDR3 in DNA: TGTGCCAGTAGTCGCCCAGCGGCCAAAAACATTCAGTACTTC.

This clonotype showed up just once. The chain joins TRBV27 to TRBJ1-6; no definite D call. This CDR3 comprises 14 residues. The V gene lost 6 bases and the J gene lost 8 bases, with 14 bases spanning the gap. Germline V gives CDR1 MNHEY, CDR2 SMNVEV (reference sequence). CDR3 nucleotides: TGTGCCAGCAGCAGATCCCCTGGGGATTCACCCCTCCACTTT. Translated: CASSRSPGDSPLHF.

The sample holds many counts of this clonotype. This chain connects TRBV29-1 to TRBJ2-7, with D perhaps assigned TRBD1 or TRBD2 (5 bases each). The V end lost 7 bases, the J end lost 5 bases, and 15 bases lay between the germline ends. The CDR3 has 12 amino acids. The germline CDR1 and CDR2 sequences are SQVTM and ANQGSEA. CDR3 sequence (DNA): TGCAGCGGGGGACCTCTTCTCGACGAGCAGTACTTC. Translated: CSGGPLLDEQYF.

V is TRBV4-2 and J is TRBJ2-3; 7 nucleotides agree with TRBD2. Trimming removed 0 bases from V and 3 bases from J; junction bases left unmatched: 9. This CDR3 has 17 residues. Germline V gene lookup returns CDR1 LGHNA and CDR2 YNFKEQ. Here the CDR3 reads CASSQEGGSSRTDTQYF. The CDR3 DNA follows: TGTGCCAGCAGCCAAGAGGGGGGGAGTAGCAGAACAGATACGCAGTATTTT.

This clonotype was picked up many times. V and J are TRBV6-1 and TRBJ1-1; maybe TRBD1 (5 bases). The CDR3 spans 19 residues. CDR1 and CDR2 from the germline V gene are MNHNS and SASEGT. Trimming pared 7 bases from V and 0 bases from J, leaving 27 bases between. The CDR3 is CASNDLLGGYRGVNTEAFF. CDR3 sequence (DNA): TGTGCCAGCAATGATCTTTTAGGTGGATATCGGGGGGTGAACACTGAAGCTTTCTTT.

This clonotype showed up just a few times. The V and J genes are TRBV6-2 or TRBV6-3 and TRBJ2-1, with D unresolved. Germline assignment: CDR1 MNHEY and CDR2 SVGEGT. The CDR3 totals 13 residues. Trimming stripped 5 bases from V and 6 bases from J, with 11 bases between. CDR3 nucleotide sequence: TGTGCCAGCAGTAACCCACTCCTCAATGAGCAGTTCTTC. This sequence encodes CASSNPLLNEQFF.

This clonotype was seen at least ten times. The chain couples TRBV11-2 to TRBJ2-7; 10 bases agree with TRBD2. CDR1 is SGHAT and CDR2 is FQNNGV in the germline V gene. CDR3 length equals 19 residues. The J segment lost 2 bases and the V segment lost 2 bases, leaving 15 bases of the junction unmatched. The CDR3 region has the DNA TGTGCCAGCAGCTTAACTAGTGGTAGCGGGGGGCCTGATACCTACGAGCAGTACTTC. As protein: CASSLTSGSGGPDTYEQYF.

This clonotype was picked up many times. The chain uses TRBV11-2 and TRBJ2-1; D unresolved. This CDR3 region has 16 residues. The germline V gene encodes CDR1 SGHAT and CDR2 FQNNGV. V was clipped by 6 bases and J by 8 bases, with 23 bases between them. CDR3 nucleotide sequence: TGTGCCAGCAGTCGGCTTCTTGGCACGAGGATCCATGAGCAGTTCTTC. This translates into CASSRLLGTRIHEQFF.

V gene TRBV20-1 combines with J gene TRBJ2-3, with 8 bases identical to TRBD1. J was trimmed by 2 bases and V by 5 bases; bases with no gene match: 6. Germline V CDR1 and CDR2: DFQATT, SNEGSKA (reference sequence). The CDR3 runs to 14 residues. CDR3 in amino acids: CSAPDRGNTDTQYF. CDR3 in DNA: TGCAGTGCTCCAGACAGGGGAAACACAGATACGCAGTATTTT.

The J gene is TRBJ1-3, the V gene TRBV9, with 8 bases matching TRBD1. This CDR3 is 15 amino acids long. CDR1 is SGDLS, CDR2 YYNGEE, per germline. With V trimmed by 3 bases and J by 0 bases, 2 bases remained unmatched. CDR3 amino acids: CASSGTGFSGNTIYF. CDR3 coding DNA: TGTGCCAGCAGCGGGACAGGGTTCTCTGGAAACACCATATATTTT.

This clonotype was detected ten times or more. The J gene is TRBJ2-1, the V gene TRBV4-2; 10 bases match TRBD2. CDR3 length: 16 residues. Losses at the gene ends were 6 bases for V and 3 bases for J; bases not matched to a gene: 8. Germline values: CDR1 LGHNA, CDR2 YNFKEQ. The CDR3 region is CASRPGASGSYNEQFF. CDR3 DNA: TGTGCCAGCAGACCAGGAGCTAGCGGGAGCTACAATGAGCAGTTCTTC.